These T cell receptor beta chains were read from a single sample in a study of blood T cell repertoires in COVID-19. The assay was immunoSEQ multiplex PCR, and TCRdb's table has in-frame clones only and misses some. The table has 11,000 to 15,000 clones, about nine tenths seen once. Sequencing was carried out using peripheral blood. The receptor set was obtained from a human donor in a cohort sampled during active COVID-19. The conserved cysteine and the conserved F or W are not part of the CDR3 here.

v_call	j_call	cdr3_aa
TRBV18	TRBJ1-3	ASSPPGQHSGNTIY
TRBV7-7	TRBJ2-3	ASSTGGTDTQY
TRBV5-1	TRBJ2-7	ASSGGISPRAEQY
TRBV7-2	TRBJ2-5	ASSVPLAGQETQY
TRBV6-5	TRBJ1-3	ASSYSTGHGNTIY
TRBV28	TRBJ2-2	ASMGSGSNTGELF
TRBV6-6	TRBJ2-1	ASSTGPGYNEQF
TRBV7-9	TRBJ2-1	ASSLTGTLQF
TRBV6-5	TRBJ2-7	ASSSWGGDEQY
TRBV28	TRBJ1-6	ASSLVTGNAPLH
TRBV4-1	TRBJ2-3	ASSPPSGSRTDTQY
TRBV5-1	TRBJ1-6	ASSSQGDSPLH
TRBV30	TRBJ1-1	AWRAGTSNTEAF
TRBV4-2	TRBJ2-7	ASSQEAGEWYEQY
TRBV28	TRBJ2-1	ASREGAIYNEQF
TRBV3-1/TRBV3-2	TRBJ2-7	ASSQRVEQY
TRBV24-1	TRBJ1-5	ATSEAGTNQPQH
TRBV21-1	TRBJ2-5	ASSKGRCVNSTDRDREQETQY
TRBV6-1	TRBJ2-1	ASSESGGYNEQF
TRBV2	TRBJ2-6	ASNPAQSSGANVLT
TRBV7-8	TRBJ2-2	ASSLEGGPWTGELF
TRBV11-1	TRBJ2-5	ASSLSTGDGQETQY
TRBV3-1/TRBV3-2	TRBJ2-5	ASSPLRVEAETQY
TRBV7-9	TRBJ2-3	ASIGTSGGPSTDTQY
TRBV7-3	TRBJ2-3	ASSTLSADTQY
TRBV6-5	TRBJ2-7	AVGGVGSYEQY
TRBV28	TRBJ1-2	ASSRTVTNYGYT
TRBV6-8	TRBJ2-7	ASSQPGTGLAYEQY
TRBV4-2	TRBJ2-2	ASSPRGGADGELF
TRBV11-3	TRBJ2-3	ASSPMGQGSDTQY
TRBV5-1	TRBJ2-1	ASSVMDSHNEQF
TRBV3-1/TRBV3-2	TRBJ1-1	ASSQTGEAF
TRBV11-2	TRBJ2-3	ASSLRTSGGASEYTQY
TRBV5-6	TRBJ2-7	ASSFTLANSYEQY
TRBV6-5	TRBJ2-7	ASSYTGQGAEQY
TRBV5-1	TRBJ2-7	ASKADSYEQY
TRBV30	TRBJ2-4	AWIGEGGRNIQY
TRBV5-6	TRBJ2-5	ASSLASGRGETQY
TRBV29-1	TRBJ1-1	SVRGGGNTEAF
TRBV27	TRBJ2-3	ASSGQGSTDTQY
TRBV2	TRBJ2-5	ASRFPGQGKETQY
TRBV15	TRBJ2-1	ATSRDGEDEQF
TRBV28	TRBJ1-4	ASRAANRVTNEKLF